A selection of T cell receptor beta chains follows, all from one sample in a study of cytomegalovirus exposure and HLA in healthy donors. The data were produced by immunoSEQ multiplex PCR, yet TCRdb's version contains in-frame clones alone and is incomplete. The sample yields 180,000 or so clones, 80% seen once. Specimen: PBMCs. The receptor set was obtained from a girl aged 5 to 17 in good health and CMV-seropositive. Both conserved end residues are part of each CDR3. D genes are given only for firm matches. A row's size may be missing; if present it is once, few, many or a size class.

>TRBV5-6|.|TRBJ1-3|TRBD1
TGTGCCAGCAGCCTAGGGACAGGACACTCTGGAAACACCATATATTTT
CASSLGTGHSGNTIYF
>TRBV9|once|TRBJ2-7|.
TGTGCCAGCAGCGTAAGTCCTAGCTCCTACGAGCAGTACTTC
CASSVSPSSYEQYF
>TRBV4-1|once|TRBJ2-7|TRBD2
TGCGCCAGCAGCCAAGTTTCCCTTGCGGGAGGGCGGGAGCAGTACTTC
CASSQVSLAGGREQYF
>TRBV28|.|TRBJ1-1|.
TGTGCCAGCAGCCTCCCTTCTCCGACAGAGGCCATAATGAACACTGAAGCTTTCTTT
CASSLPSPTEAIMNTEAFF
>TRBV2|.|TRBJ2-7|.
TGTGCCAGCAGTGAAGACAGTGCAGATTACGAGCAGTACTTC
CASSEDSADYEQYF
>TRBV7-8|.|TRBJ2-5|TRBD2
TGTGCCAGCAGCTCCGGGGGGGCGGAAGAGACCCAGTACTTC
CASSSGGAEETQYF
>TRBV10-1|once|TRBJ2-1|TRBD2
TGCGCCAGCAGTGGGGTTGGGGGGGTCCGGAGTGTCGATGAGCAGTTCTTC
CASSGVGGVRSVDEQFF
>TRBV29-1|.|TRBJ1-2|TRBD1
TGCAGCGTCCGGGACAGCGCATTGAGGGGCTACACCTTC
CSVRDSALRGYTF
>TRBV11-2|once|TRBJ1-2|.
TGTGCCAGCAGCTTTACGGGAGCAGGGCTCTATGGCTACACCTTC
CASSFTGAGLYGYTF
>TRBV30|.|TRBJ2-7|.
TGTGCCTGGAGTCCCCCCTCGTACGAGCAGTACTTC
CAWSPPSYEQYF
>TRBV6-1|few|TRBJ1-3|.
TGTGCCAGCAGTAGGAGGGGAAACTCTGGAAACACCATATATTTT
CASSRRGNSGNTIYF
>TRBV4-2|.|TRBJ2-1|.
TGTGCCAGCAGCCAAGATCTGAACTCCCGGTACAATGAGCAGTTCTTC
CASSQDLNSRYNEQFF
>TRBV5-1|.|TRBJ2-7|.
TGCGCCAGCAGCTATTTCCAGTACGAGCAGTACTTC
CASSYFQYEQYF
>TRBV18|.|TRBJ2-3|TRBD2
TGTGCCAGCTCACCCGGTGCGGGAGTCCCAGATACGCAGTATTTT
CASSPGAGVPDTQYF
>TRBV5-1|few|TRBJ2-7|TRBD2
TGCGCCAGCAGCCCTGAGCTAGCGGGATCAGGTTACGAGCAGTACTTC
CASSPELAGSGYEQYF
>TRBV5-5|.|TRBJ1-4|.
TGTGCCAGCAGCTTGGCAGGGCCTGAAAAACTGTTTTTT
CASSLAGPEKLFF
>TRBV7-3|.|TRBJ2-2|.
TGTGCCAGCAGCCCCTACGGGAGCGGGAACACCGGGGAGCTGTTTTTT
CASSPYGSGNTGELFF
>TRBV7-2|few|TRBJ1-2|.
TGTGCCAGCAGCTTAGCCGGGACTCTCTATGGCTACACCTTC
CASSLAGTLYGYTF
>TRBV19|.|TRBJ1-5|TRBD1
TGTGCCAGTAGCCCGACAGGGCCGGGCAATCAGCCCCAGCATTTT
CASSPTGPGNQPQHF
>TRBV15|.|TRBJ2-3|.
TGTGCCACCAGCAGAGATTTGGGGGGAGCAGATACGCAGTATTTT
CATSRDLGGADTQYF
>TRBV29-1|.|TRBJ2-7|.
TGCAGCGTTGCGCAGGGTTTCTCGACCTACGAGCAGTACTTC
CSVAQGFSTYEQYF
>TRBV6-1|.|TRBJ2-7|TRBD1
TGTGCCAGCAGTGAAACCGGGACAGGTTACTACGAGCAGTACTTC
CASSETGTGYYEQYF
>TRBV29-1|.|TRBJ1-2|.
TGCAGCGTTGAAGACAGGGCCGGAGTAAAGGTTGACTATGGCTACACCTTC
CSVEDRAGVKVDYGYTF
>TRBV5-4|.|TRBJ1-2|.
TGTGCCAGCAGCTTAGGAGGGACGAATGGCTACACCTTC
CASSLGGTNGYTF
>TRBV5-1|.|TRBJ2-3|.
TGCGCCAGCAGCCAAGACGCAGGGTTTACAGATACGCAGTATTTT
CASSQDAGFTDTQYF
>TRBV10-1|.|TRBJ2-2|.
TGCGCCAGCAGTTGGTCAGTCACCGGGGAGCTGTTTTTT
CASSWSVTGELFF
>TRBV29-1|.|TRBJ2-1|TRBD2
TGCAGCGTTGAAGACGGGACTAGCGGGAGGGCCTACAATGAGCAGTTCTTC
CSVEDGTSGRAYNEQFF
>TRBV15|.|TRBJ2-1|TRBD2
TGTGCCACGGCGGGAGAGGGACCGGGAAAATCCTACAATGAGCAGTTCTTC
CATAGEGPGKSYNEQFF
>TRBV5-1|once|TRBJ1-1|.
TGCGCCAGCAGCTTCGGCAGGGGATCTGAAGCTTTCTTT
CASSFGRGSEAFF
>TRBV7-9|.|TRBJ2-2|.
TGTGCCAGCAGCTTACTCGTTCCCGGGGAGCTGTTTTTT
CASSLLVPGELFF
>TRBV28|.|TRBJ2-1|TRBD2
TGTGCCAGCAGTTTAGAGGCGGGAGGGCCCCATGAGCAGTTCTTC
CASSLEAGGPHEQFF
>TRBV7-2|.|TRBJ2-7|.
TGTGCCAGCAGCACTACGTCCGTGCAGTACTTC
CASSTTSVQYF
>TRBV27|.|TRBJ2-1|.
TGTGCCAGCAGTTTATTTCCGGGAAGCTCCTACAATGAGCAGTTCTTC
CASSLFPGSSYNEQFF
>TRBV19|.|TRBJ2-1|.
TGTGCCAGTAGTATAAGGGGGACAACCTACAATGAGCAGTTCTTC
CASSIRGTTYNEQFF
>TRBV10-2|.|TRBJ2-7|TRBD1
TGCGCCAGCAACCAGGACAGGGATAGCGACGAGCAGTACTTC
CASNQDRDSDEQYF
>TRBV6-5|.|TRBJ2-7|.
TGTGCCAGCAAACTCCTGCGGGTCTCCTACGAGCAGTACTTC
CASKLLRVSYEQYF